The rows below give T cell receptor beta chains drawn from one sample of a study of regulatory T cells in long-lasting Graves disease. TCRdb analysed the multiplex PCR reads with MiXCR anew, one entry per CDR3 protein. The sample shows some 600,000 distinct CDR3 sequences, more than 15% of them seen only once. The data were also submitted as part of a second study, on T cells in Graves' hyperthyroidism and ophthalmopathy.

This sample comprised peripheral blood mononuclear cells (PBMCs), obtained at new diagnosis, from a patient treated with antithyroid drugs. These receptors all come from a man aged 18 to 29 with Graves disease. Each CDR3 is given with its conserved first and last residue. D genes are given only for firm matches. Expanded clones are given a class, and other clones once, few, many or no size at all.

J,D,V,size,DNA,CDR3
TRBJ2-3,TRBD2,TRBV20-1,few,TGCAGTGCCTATAATCCGCGGGAGGCGGGGACAGATACGCAGTATTTT,CSAYNPREAGTDTQYF
TRBJ2-1,-,TRBV7-2,many,TGTGCCAGCAGCTTATTAGGGGGAGCGAAGATTGAGCAGTTCTTC,CASSLLGGAKIEQFF
TRBJ2-7,-,TRBV18,many,TGTGCCAGCTCACCAGATAGCGGCGCACCCGAGCAGTACTTC,CASSPDSGAPEQYF
TRBJ2-7,TRBD1,TRBV20-1,few,TGCAGTGCTAGAGATCTCGGGACAGGGAGGTACGAGCAGTACTTC,CSARDLGTGRYEQYF
TRBJ2-3,TRBD2,TRBV9,-,TGTGCCAGCTCGGGGACTACTCGCACAGATACGCAGTATTTT,CASSGTTRTDTQYF
TRBJ1-3,-,TRBV12-3/TRBV12-4,many,TGTGCCAGCAGTTCCAGGAGGACCGAAGGAAACACCATATATTTT,CASSSRRTEGNTIYF
TRBJ1-2,TRBD1,TRBV18,many,TGTGCCAGCTCGGAAGGACAGGGATTCTCCTATGGCTACACCTTC,CASSEGQGFSYGYTF
TRBJ2-3,-,TRBV5-1,-,TGTGCCAGCAGCACCCTGGGGGAAGTAGGCACAGATACGCAGTATTTT,CASSTLGEVGTDTQYF
TRBJ2-7,TRBD2,TRBV4-1,many,TGCGCCAGCAGCAAGCAGCGGGAGGGTCCCTACGAGCAGTACTTC,CASSKQREGPYEQYF
TRBJ1-1,-,TRBV12-3/TRBV12-4,many,TGTGCCAGCAGTTCCACAGGAAAAACTGAAGCTTTCTTT,CASSSTGKTEAFF